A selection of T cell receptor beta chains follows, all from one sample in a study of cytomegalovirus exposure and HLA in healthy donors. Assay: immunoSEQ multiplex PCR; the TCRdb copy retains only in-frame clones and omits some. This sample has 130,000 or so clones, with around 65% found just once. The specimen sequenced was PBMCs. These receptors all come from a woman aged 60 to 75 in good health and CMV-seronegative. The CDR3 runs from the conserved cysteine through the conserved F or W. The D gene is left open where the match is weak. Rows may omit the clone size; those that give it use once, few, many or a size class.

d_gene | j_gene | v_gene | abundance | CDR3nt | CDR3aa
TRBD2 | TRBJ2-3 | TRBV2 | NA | TGTGCCAGCAGTTCACCCCTTAGCGGGAGCACAGATACGCAGTATTTT | CASSSPLSGSTDTQYF
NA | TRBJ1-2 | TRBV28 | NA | TGTGCCAGCAGTTTAGTGACAGCTAACTATGGCTACACCTTC | CASSLVTANYGYTF
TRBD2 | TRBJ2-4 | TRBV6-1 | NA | TGTGCCAGCAGTGAAAGTATTGGGACTAGCGGACAAATAGCCAAAAACATTCAGTACTTC | CASSESIGTSGQIAKNIQYF
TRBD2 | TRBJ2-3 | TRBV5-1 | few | TGCGCCAGCAGCTTGGGACTAGCAGCCGGCACAGATACGCAGTATTTT | CASSLGLAAGTDTQYF
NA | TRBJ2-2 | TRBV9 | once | TGTGCCAGCAGCGTAGCTGCGAACACCGGGGAGCTGTTTTTT | CASSVAANTGELFF
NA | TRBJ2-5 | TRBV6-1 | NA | TGTGCCAGCAATAAAGACTTTCAGATGTGGACCCAGTACTTC | CASNKDFQMWTQYF
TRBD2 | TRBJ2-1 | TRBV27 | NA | TGTGCCAGCAGTTTATTGGCTAGCGGGACCTACAATGAGCAGTTCTTC | CASSLLASGTYNEQFF
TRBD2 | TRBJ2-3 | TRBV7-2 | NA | TGTGCCAGCAGCGCCCGCCGGGAGGCCCGCACAGATACGCAGTATTTT | CASSARREARTDTQYF
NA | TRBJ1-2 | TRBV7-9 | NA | TGTGCCAGCAGCAGCGGATCATATGGCTACACCTTC | CASSSGSYGYTF
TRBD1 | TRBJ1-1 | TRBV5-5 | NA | TGTGCCAGCAGCTCTACAGGGGGCCCTAGCACTGAAGCTTTCTTT | CASSSTGGPSTEAFF
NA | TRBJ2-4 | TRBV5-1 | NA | TGCGCCAGCAGTCCCACAGGGATGGGCAAAAACATTCAGTACTTC | CASSPTGMGKNIQYF
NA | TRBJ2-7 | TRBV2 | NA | TGTGCCAGCAGTGAGACCGGGGGTGGGGAGCAGTACTTC | CASSETGGGEQYF
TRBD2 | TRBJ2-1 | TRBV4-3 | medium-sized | TGCGCCAGCAGCCAAGGCCAGCGGGAGGGCTATAATGAGCAGTTCTTC | CASSQGQREGYNEQFF
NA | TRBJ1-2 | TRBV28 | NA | TGTGCCAGCAGCTGGGACTCCAACCCGAGGGGCTACACCTTC | CASSWDSNPRGYTF
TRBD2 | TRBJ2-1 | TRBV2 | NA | TGTGCCAGCAGGGGACTAACAGCGAGCTCCTACAATGAGCAGTTCTTC | CASRGLTASSYNEQFF
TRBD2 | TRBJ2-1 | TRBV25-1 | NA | TGTGCCAGCAGCGCCGGGACTAGCGGGAGTTGGCGTGAGCAGTTCTTC | CASSAGTSGSWREQFF
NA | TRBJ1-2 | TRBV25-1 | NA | TGTGCCAGCAGTGAACCAGGCGGGACGAACTATGGCTACACCTTC | CASSEPGGTNYGYTF
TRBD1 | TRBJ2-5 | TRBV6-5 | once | TGTGCCAGCAGTTACGGGACAGGGGCGCAAGAGACCCAGTACTTC | CASSYGTGAQETQYF
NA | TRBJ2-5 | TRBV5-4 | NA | TGTGCCAGCAGCTTCGGTCGGCGGGATGGGGAGACCCAGTACTTC | CASSFGRRDGETQYF
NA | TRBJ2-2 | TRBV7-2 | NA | TGTGCCAGCAGCCTCCTAGCATCTGCCACCGGGGAGCTGTTTTTT | CASSLLASATGELFF
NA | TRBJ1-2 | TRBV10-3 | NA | TGTGCCATCAGCGCAGGGGACTATGGCTACACCTTC | CAISAGDYGYTF
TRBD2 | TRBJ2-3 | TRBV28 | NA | TGTGCCAGCAGTTTATCAGCGGGAGGGCCAGATACGCAGTATTTT | CASSLSAGGPDTQYF
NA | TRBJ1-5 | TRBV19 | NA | TGTGCCAGTAGTATAGGCAGGCCGTCCGGTCAGCCCCAGCATTTT | CASSIGRPSGQPQHF
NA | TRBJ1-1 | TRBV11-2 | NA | TGTGCCAGCAGCCGGGACACTGAAGCTTTCTTT | CASSRDTEAFF
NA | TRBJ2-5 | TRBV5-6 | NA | TGTGCCAGCAGTCCTTGGGGAGCGAGTCAAGAGACCCAGTACTTC | CASSPWGASQETQYF
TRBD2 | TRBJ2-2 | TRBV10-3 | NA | TGTGCCATCACCCACGGACTAGCGGGGGACACCGGGGAGCTGTTTTTT | CAITHGLAGDTGELFF
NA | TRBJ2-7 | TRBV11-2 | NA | TGTGCCAGCAGCTTAGAACAGGTGAACTACGAGCAGTACTTC | CASSLEQVNYEQYF
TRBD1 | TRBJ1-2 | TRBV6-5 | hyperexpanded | TGTGCCAGCAGTTACTCCAGGGGGTTGTACTATGGCTACACCTTC | CASSYSRGLYYGYTF
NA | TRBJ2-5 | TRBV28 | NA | TGTGCCAGCCGTCAGGGGAGAGGTGGTGAGACCCAGTACTTC | CASRQGRGGETQYF
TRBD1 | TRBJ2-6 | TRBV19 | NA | TGTGCCAGTAGTCCGCGGACAGGGGGCGAGTCTGGGGCCAACGTCCTGACTTTC | CASSPRTGGESGANVLTF
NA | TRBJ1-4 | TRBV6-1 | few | TGTGCCAGCATAATGCGGGGGCCGGGTGAAAAACTGTTTTTT | CASIMRGPGEKLFF
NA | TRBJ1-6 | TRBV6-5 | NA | TGTGCCAGCAGCCCAAGGACAGAAAGGAATTCACCCCTCCACTTT | CASSPRTERNSPLHF
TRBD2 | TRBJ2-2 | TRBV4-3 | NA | TGCGCCAGCAGCCAAGCGCTAGCGGGAGAAACCGGGGAGCTGTTTTTT | CASSQALAGETGELFF
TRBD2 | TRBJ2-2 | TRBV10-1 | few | TGCGCCAGCAGTGGCCCCCTAGCGGGGGAGGAAGTCGCCGGGGAGCTGTTTTTT | CASSGPLAGEEVAGELFF
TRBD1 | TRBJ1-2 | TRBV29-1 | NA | TGCAGCGTTGGGGGAGGACAGGGCGATGGCTACACCTTC | CSVGGGQGDGYTF
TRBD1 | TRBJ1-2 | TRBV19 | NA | TGTGCCAGCGCCGGACAGGGGGCTGGCTACACCTTC | CASAGQGAGYTF
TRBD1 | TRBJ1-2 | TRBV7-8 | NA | TGTGCCAGCAGCCCCCGGACAGGGGGCAAGGGCTACACCTTC | CASSPRTGGKGYTF
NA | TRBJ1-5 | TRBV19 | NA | TGTGCCAGTAGGGTTGAAGTAGGGGTTGGCAATCAGCCCCAGCATTTT | CASRVEVGVGNQPQHF